The next 25 T cell receptor beta chains were all read from a single sample in a study of blood T cell repertoires in COVID-19. Assay: immunoSEQ multiplex PCR; the TCRdb copy retains only in-frame clones and omits some. Seen here are 150,000 or so clones, over 75% observed once, and the top ten hold approximately 6.5%. The sequenced sample consisted of PBMCs or T cells enriched from blood (not recorded which). These receptors all stem from a woman aged 45-60 years who had recovered from COVID-19.

J is TRBJ2-5 and V is TRBV9; 15 bases match TRBD2. Germline V gene sequence: CDR1 SGDLS, CDR2 YYNGEE. The V gene end was trimmed by 0 bases and the J gene end by 1 base; junction bases not matched to a gene: 4. The CDR3 extends over 18 amino acids. CDR3 protein: CASSVAGTSGRIQETQYF. The CDR3 DNA follows: TGTGCCAGCAGCGTAGCGGGGACTAGCGGGAGGATCCAAGAGACCCAGTACTTC.

This sequence joins TRBV7-9 and TRBJ2-1; 8 bases agree with TRBD2. The junction had 8 bases not matched to a gene; V was cut back by 7 bases and J by 6 bases. Germline values: CDR1 SEHNR, CDR2 FQNEAQ (reference sequence). The CDR3 length is 14 residues. In DNA form, the CDR3 reads TGTGCCAGCAAACCGGGACTAGGACTCAATGAGCAGTTCTTC. It translates to CASKPGLGLNEQFF. Full variable domain (remainder filled in from reference TRBV7-9 and TRBJ2-1): DTGVSQNPRHKITKRGQNVTFRCDPISEHNRLYWYRQTLGQGPEFLTYFQNEAQLEKSRLLSDRFSAERPKGSFSTLEIQRTEQGDSAMYLCASKPGLGLNEQFFGPGTRLTVL.

This chain connects TRBV3-1 (or the pseudogene TRBV3-2) to TRBJ1-3, with 7 bases matching TRBD1. This CDR3 region has 14 residues. Trimming at V came to 2 bases and at J to 4 bases, leaving 2 bases not matched to a gene. Germline lookup yields CDR1 LGHDT and CDR2 YNNKEL (reference sequence). This CDR3 is CASSQQTGGNTIYF. Written as DNA, the CDR3 is TGTGCCAGCAGCCAACAGACAGGGGGAAACACCATATATTTT.

This chain joins TRBV28 and TRBJ2-3; D may be TRBD2 (7 bases). This CDR3 region has 16 residues. Trimming pared 7 bases from V and 3 bases from J, leaving 20 bases between. Germline assignment: CDR1 MDHEN and CDR2 SYDVKM. The DNA of the CDR3 is TGTGCCAGCAACCCGGGGCGGGGGCCTCGAACAGATACGCAGTATTTT. The encoded protein is CASNPGRGPRTDTQYF.

The chain has TRBV28 and TRBJ1-2; TRBD1 is a possible D gene (6 bases). Germline V CDR1 and CDR2: MDHEN, SYDVKM. The V end was cut by 2 bases, the J end by 8 bases, with 12 bases between. The CDR3 runs 13 residues. The CDR3, as DNA: TGTGCCAGCAGTTTACGAGTACAGGGAGGCTACACCTTC. The encoded protein is CASSLRVQGGYTF.

This chain uses TRBV7-4 with TRBJ2-2; D remains unclear. The CDR3 spans 11 residues. The V end lost 11 bases, the J end lost 6 bases, and 10 bases lay between the germline ends. In germline, CDR1 is SGHVT, CDR2 SQSDAQ. The chain's CDR3 is CAGGPSGELFF. The CDR3 DNA reads TGTGCCGGTGGCCCGTCCGGGGAGCTGTTTTTT.

The genes are TRBV4-3 and TRBJ1-5, with a possible D match to TRBD1 (5 bases). V shed 0 bases and J shed 9 bases, with 15 bases lying between them. The CDR3 consists of 15 residues. Germline loops: CDR1 LGHNA, CDR2 YSLEER. This chain's CDR3 is CASSQDWQGIMPQHF. As DNA, the CDR3 is TGCGCCAGCAGCCAAGATTGGCAGGGAATAATGCCCCAGCATTTT.

The V and J genes are TRBV6-5 and TRBJ2-1, with 9 bases matching TRBD2. CDR3 length: 15 residues. V shed 5 bases, J shed 8 bases, and the junction held 10 bases outside the gene matches. The germline CDR1 and CDR2 sequences are MNHEY and SVGAGI. The DNA for the CDR3 is TGTGCCAGCAGTCCCCCACTAGCGGGCCGCGATGAGCAGTTCTTC. Protein sequence: CASSPPLAGRDEQFF.

Only one count was recorded for this clone. The genes are TRBV19 and TRBJ1-6, with D possibly matching TRBD1 (5 bases). CDR1 is LNHDA, CDR2 SQIVND, per germline (reference sequence). The CDR3 extends over 17 amino acids. V shed 5 bases and J shed 0 bases, with 14 bases lying between them. The CDR3 region is CASSAGGYSSYNSPLHF. The DNA of the CDR3 is TGTGCCAGTAGTGCCGGGGGTTATAGCTCCTATAATTCACCCCTCCACTTT.

This clone showed up just once. This chain uses TRBV25-1 with TRBJ2-3; possible D gene TRBD2, 5 bases. CDR3 length: 15 residues. Trimming left V 3 bases short and J 0 bases short, with 10 bases between. Germline loops: CDR1 MGHDK, CDR2 SYGVNS. In nucleotides, the CDR3 is TGTGCCAGCAGTGAGCCGGGATCTAGCACAGATACGCAGTATTTT. This gives the protein CASSEPGSSTDTQYF.

This sequence joins TRBV29-1 and TRBJ1-2; a weak D match, TRBD1 (5 bases). V was cut by 2 bases and J by 8 bases, with 18 bases left in between. This CDR3 comprises 14 residues. Per the germline V gene, CDR1 is SQVTM and CDR2 is ANQGSEA. CDR3 sequence: CSVETTDSSGGYTF. The CDR3 DNA follows: TGCAGCGTTGAAACGACAGACAGTTCGGGCGGCTACACCTTC.

The chain combines TRBV25-1 with TRBJ2-7; 11 bases fit TRBD2. CDR1 is MGHDK, CDR2 SYGVNS, per germline. V lost 6 bases, J lost 6 bases, and 4 bases stayed unmatched. The CDR3 is made up of 13 amino acids. The CDR3 sequence: CASRLAGVVEQYF. DNA for the CDR3: TGTGCCAGCAGACTAGCGGGAGTAGTCGAGCAGTACTTC.

The chain is built from TRBV5-1 and TRBJ1-1; D might be TRBD1 (6 bases). The CDR3 contains 14 residues. From germline, CDR1 is SGHRS and CDR2 YFSETQ. V lost 4 bases, J lost 1 base, and 11 bases lay in between. CDR3 sequence reads: CASSREGGNTEAFF. The DNA for the CDR3 is TGCGCCAGCAGCCGAGAAGGGGGGAACACTGAAGCTTTCTTT.

CDR3 sequence: CAISDPGLVAGELFF. The CDR3 DNA is TGTGCCATCAGTGATCCGGGACTAGTAGCCGGGGAGCTGTTTTTT. The chain is built from TRBV10-3 and TRBJ2-2, with 8 bases matching TRBD2. Trimming removed 3 bases from V and 6 bases from J; junction bases left unmatched: 6. From germline, CDR1 is ENHRY and CDR2 SYGVKD. This CDR3 is 15 amino acids long.

The V gene is TRBV7-9, the J gene TRBJ1-3; D gene unclear. The length of the CDR3 is 15 residues. The V and J ends lost 5 bases and 0 bases respectively, with 11 bases between them. In germline, CDR1 is SEHNR, CDR2 FQNEAQ (reference sequence). CDR3 in amino acids: CASSPGLSSGNTIYF. The DNA of the CDR3 is TGTGCCAGCAGCCCCGGACTGAGCTCTGGAAACACCATATATTTT.

This chain uses TRBV28 with TRBJ2-5, with TRBD1 matching over 9 bases. The germline V gene encodes CDR1 MDHEN and CDR2 SYDVKM. CDR3 size: 15 residues. The J segment lost 4 bases and the V segment lost 6 bases, leaving 9 bases of the junction unmatched. CDR3 nucleotide sequence: TGTGCCAGCAGCACTCCGGGACAGGGCACAGAGACCCAGTACTTC. This encodes CASSTPGQGTETQYF.

V and J are TRBV10-2 and TRBJ2-7; D is possibly TRBD2 (5 bases). The CDR3 has 14 residues. The germline V and J ends were trimmed by 4 bases and 0 bases, with 10 bases remaining between them. Germline V gene sequence: CDR1 WSHSY, CDR2 SAAADI. This chain's CDR3 is CASSVLDSSYEQYF. CDR3 nucleotides: TGCGCCAGCAGTGTACTAGATAGCTCCTACGAGCAGTACTTC.

J is TRBJ2-1 and V is TRBV7-9; 16 bases fit TRBD2. Germline V lookup: CDR1 SEHNR, CDR2 FQNEAQ (reference sequence). Trimming took 1 base from V and 13 from J; bases not matched to a gene: 7. This CDR3 is 16 amino acids long. The CDR3 DNA follows: TGTGCCAGCAGCTTAGGATCCGGGACTAGCGGGAGGGCCCAGTTCTTC. This codes for CASSLGSGTSGRAQFF.

The V and J genes are TRBV5-4 and TRBJ1-6; D not certain. Trimming left V 1 base short and J 7 bases short, with 12 bases between. This CDR3 spans 15 amino acids. CDR1 and CDR2 from the germline V gene are SGHNT and YYREEE (reference sequence). Here the CDR3 reads CASSLNRNLNSPLHF. The CDR3 DNA follows: TGTGCCAGCAGCTTGAATCGCAACCTAAATTCACCCCTCCACTTT.

This clone was counted between two and nine times. The chain combines TRBV14 with TRBJ2-5; tentative D call: TRBD2 (7 bases). The length of the CDR3 is 14 residues. V lost 4 bases, J lost 4 bases, and 13 bases lay in between. Germline CDR1 and CDR2: SGHDN and FVKESK. The CDR3 reads CASSPAGGLETQYF. The CDR3 DNA follows: TGTGCCAGCAGCCCAGCCGGGGGGCTAGAGACCCAGTACTTC.

The chain joins TRBV2 to TRBJ2-5, with D perhaps TRBD1 (6 bases). V was trimmed by 5 bases and J by 2 bases, leaving 9 bases between them. The CDR3 loop spans 13 amino acids. Germline V gives CDR1 SNHLY, CDR2 FYNNEI. The CDR3 DNA sequence: TGTGCCAGCAGTTATCAGGGGCAAGAGACCCAGTACTTC. Translated: CASSYQGQETQYF.

This chain connects TRBV3-1 (or the pseudogene TRBV3-2) to TRBJ1-1; D is unresolved. V was shortened by 4 bases and J by 0 bases, with 15 bases between the two germline ends. Germline V CDR1 and CDR2: LGHDT, YNNKEL (reference sequence). The CDR3 has 16 residues. In DNA, the CDR3 is TGTGCCAGCAGCCCTTCCTGGAGGCTAATGAACACTGAAGCTTTCTTT. Its protein is CASSPSWRLMNTEAFF.

The chain links TRBV6-5 to TRBJ2-7; D unclear. This CDR3 is 14 amino acids long. Germline CDR1 is MNHEY and CDR2 is SVGAGI. Trimming took off 0 bases at V and 6 bases at J, with 12 bases between the two ends. The CDR3 spells CASSYSRTMVEQYF. CDR3 DNA: TGTGCCAGCAGTTACTCTCGTACTATGGTCGAGCAGTACTTC.

This clone was recorded only once. The genes are TRBV4-1 and TRBJ1-3; 9 bases are shared with TRBD1. After removal of 4 bases from V and 4 bases from J, the junction contained 8 bases not matched to a gene. Germline CDR1 MGHRA, CDR2 YSYEKL. This CDR3 spans 16 amino acids. CDR3 sequence (DNA): TGCGCCAGCAGCCCAGGGGGACAGGGCAAAGGAAACACCATATATTTT. This codes for CASSPGGQGKGNTIYF.

The chain couples TRBV3-1 (or the pseudogene TRBV3-2) to TRBJ2-3; TRBD2 matches at 9 bases. This CDR3 spans 17 amino acids. The junction had 10 bases not matched to a gene; V was cut back by 2 bases and J by 4 bases. Germline V gene sequence: CDR1 LGHDT, CDR2 YNNKEL (reference sequence). The CDR3 sequence: CASSQRREGQDADTQYF. The DNA of the CDR3 is TGTGCCAGCAGCCAACGGCGGGAGGGCCAAGATGCAGATACGCAGTATTTT.